A selection of T cell receptor beta chains follows, all from one sample in a study of cytomegalovirus exposure and HLA in healthy donors. Assay used: immunoSEQ multiplex PCR; TCRdb lists only in-frame clones, some missing. The sample has around 140,000 clones, 85% to 90% seen once. Material: PBMCs. The receptors originated from a young woman in good health and CMV-seronegative. The CDR3 runs from the conserved cysteine through the conserved F or W. A D gene is named only where the DNA matches it firmly. Expanded clones are given a class, and other clones once, few, many or no size at all.

j_gene	abundance	d_gene	v_gene	CDR3aa	CDR3nt
TRBJ2-7	NA	TRBD1	TRBV5-4	CASSLRTGSPEQYF	TGTGCCAGCAGCTTGAGGACAGGGTCCCCCGAGCAGTACTTC
TRBJ2-5	NA	NA	TRBV9	CASSRSLDREETQYF	TGTGCCAGCAGCCGGAGCCTAGACCGAGAAGAGACCCAGTACTTC
TRBJ1-2	NA	NA	TRBV6-1	CASSEASGVWNGYTF	TGTGCCAGCAGTGAAGCGTCGGGAGTATGGAATGGCTACACCTTC
TRBJ2-3	NA	NA	TRBV7-2	CASSFSGGDTQYF	TGTGCCAGCAGCTTCTCAGGGGGGGATACGCAGTATTTT
TRBJ2-7	NA	TRBD1	TRBV7-6	CASSQTGGYEQYF	TGTGCCAGCAGCCAGACAGGGGGCTACGAGCAGTACTTC
TRBJ2-7	NA	TRBD1	TRBV5-6	CASSAGQGGYEQYF	TGTGCCAGCAGCGCGGGACAGGGGGGCTACGAGCAGTACTTC
TRBJ2-5	NA	TRBD2	TRBV4-3	CASSQDLLAGSQETQYF	TGCGCCAGCAGCCAAGATCTACTAGCGGGCTCCCAAGAGACCCAGTACTTC
TRBJ2-5	NA	TRBD1	TRBV2	CASRQTGFQETQYF	TGTGCCAGCAGACAGACAGGGTTTCAAGAGACCCAGTACTTC
TRBJ2-2	NA	NA	TRBV9	CASSLRQEQNTGELFF	TGTGCCAGCAGCCTACGACAGGAGCAGAACACCGGGGAGCTGTTTTTT
TRBJ1-1	NA	NA	TRBV7-9	CASRPRRLGGTEAFF	TGTGCCAGCAGGCCACGGAGGCTCGGGGGAACTGAAGCTTTCTTT
TRBJ1-1	NA	TRBD1	TRBV7-2	CASSSGTDQVNTEAFF	TGTGCCAGCAGCTCCGGGACAGACCAAGTGAACACTGAAGCTTTCTTT
TRBJ2-7	NA	TRBD1	TRBV15	CATEATGESSYEQYF	TGTGCCACCGAAGCGACAGGGGAAAGCTCCTACGAGCAGTACTTC
TRBJ2-1	NA	TRBD1	TRBV6-1	CASSEAAPWDRGYYNEQFF	TGTGCCAGCAGTGAAGCCGCACCTTGGGACAGGGGCTACTACAATGAGCAGTTCTTC
TRBJ1-6	few	TRBD1	TRBV5-1	CASSLFHRQGANSPLHF	TGCGCCAGCAGCTTGTTTCATCGACAGGGGGCCAATTCACCCCTCCACTTT
TRBJ2-3	NA	TRBD2	TRBV7-9	CASTDGEGDTQYF	TGTGCCAGCACGGACGGGGAGGGAGATACGCAGTATTTT
TRBJ1-2	NA	NA	TRBV25-1	CASENAGSSGGYPF	TGTGCCAGCGAAAACGCAGGGTCGTCCGGCGGCTACCCCTTC
TRBJ2-7	NA	NA	TRBV7-2	CASSSPSDSSYEQYF	TGTGCCAGCAGCTCACCTAGCGACTCCTCCTACGAGCAGTACTTC
TRBJ2-7	NA	NA	TRBV6-5	CASSYSPGLSYEQYF	TGTGCCAGCAGTTATAGTCCGGGACTTTCCTACGAGCAGTACTTC
TRBJ2-7	NA	NA	TRBV2	CASRSSYEQYF	TGTGCCAGCAGGAGCTCCTACGAGCAGTACTTC
TRBJ1-6	NA	NA	TRBV5-1	CASSLGANSPLHF	TGCGCCAGCAGCTTGGGCGCTAATTCACCCCTCCACTTT
TRBJ2-2	NA	TRBD1	TRBV6-1	CASSPWTGDTGELFF	TGTGCCAGCAGTCCCTGGACAGGGGACACCGGGGAGCTGTTTTTT
TRBJ1-3	NA	TRBD1	TRBV28	CASRTGLQNTIYF	TGTGCCAGCAGGACAGGGCTTCAAAACACCATATATTTT
TRBJ1-1	NA	TRBD1	TRBV9	CASSVGGAPTGLNTEAFF	TGTGCCAGCAGCGTAGGAGGGGCCCCGACAGGGCTGAACACTGAAGCTTTCTTT
TRBJ1-1	NA	NA	TRBV28	CASSFISRANTEAFF	TGTGCCAGCAGTTTTATATCCAGGGCGAACACTGAAGCTTTCTTT
TRBJ2-6	few	TRBD2	TRBV5-5	CASSPGLSRPGANVLTF	TGTGCCAGCAGCCCGGGACTATCACGGCCTGGGGCCAACGTCCTGACTTTC
TRBJ2-7	NA	NA	TRBV7-9	CASSSGTYYEQYF	TGTGCCAGCAGCTCCGGGACATACTACGAGCAGTACTTC
TRBJ2-2	NA	NA	TRBV30	CAWSTSTWGELFF	TGTGCCTGGAGCACTAGCACCTGGGGGGAGCTGTTTTTT
TRBJ2-1	NA	TRBD2	TRBV7-6	CASSPFGGRVYNEQFF	TGTGCCAGCAGCCCCTTTGGCGGGAGGGTTTACAATGAGCAGTTCTTC
TRBJ1-3	few	NA	TRBV4-1	CASSQQGRTGNTIYF	TGCGCCAGCAGCCAACAGGGGCGTACTGGAAACACCATATATTTT
TRBJ1-4	few	NA	TRBV10-3	CAISSGVYNEKLFF	TGTGCCATCAGTTCCGGGGTGTATAATGAAAAACTGTTTTTT
TRBJ2-5	once	NA	TRBV7-9	CASSLGAVQETQYF	TGTGCCAGCAGCTTAGGGGCAGTTCAAGAGACCCAGTACTTC
TRBJ2-5	NA	NA	TRBV11-2	CASSLDGAETQYF	TGTGCCAGCAGCTTAGATGGGGCAGAGACCCAGTACTTC
TRBJ2-7	NA	TRBD2	TRBV7-8	CASSLLMSGTRGEQYF	TGTGCCAGCAGCCTACTTATGTCCGGGACTAGGGGCGAGCAGTACTTC